This T cell receptor (beta chain) came from a study of cytomegalovirus exposure and HLA in healthy donors. Study in general: The early release's HLA-typed donors yielded 65 million to 85 million unique TCRs.

The study, taken as a whole, reports: Immune exposure information comprised only CMV serostatus. Being indistinguishable, some V segments were excluded, TRBV6-2 and TRBV6-3 among them. By a later analysis, the bulk of CMV-associated TCR beta chains appeared HLA-restricted.

The CDR3 is 12 amino acids. Germline loops: CDR1 MDHEN, CDR2 SYDVKM. This PCR relied on a set of 60 Vbeta primers and 13 Jbeta primers. Clones were sequenced by immunoSEQ multiplex PCR, and TCRdb holds only the in-frame ones, with some missing. The sample has fewer than 250,000 clones, roughly four fifths seen once. This clone was seen only once. Its antigen is as yet unknown. The sequenced sample consisted of PBMCs. The rearrangement links TRBV28 to TRBJ2-3, with D maybe TRBD1 (6 bases). This TCR came from a woman aged 45-65 years in good health and CMV-seropositive. The CDR3 DNA is TGTGCTTTAGGACAGTTCACAGATACGCAGTATTTT. Amino acid sequence: CALGQFTDTQYF.